The 9 T cell receptor beta chains in this list originate from one sample, sequenced in a study of tumor and adjacent non-tumor tissue in lung cancer. Three rounds of nested PCR, following a modified ARM-PCR protocol, produced the TCRbeta library. TCRdb reprocessed the multiplex PCR reads with MiXCR, giving one entry per CDR3 protein. The sample shows 78,000 or so distinct CDR3 sequences, over 80% of them seen only once. No cell sorting was done before RNA was extracted from the tissue. The source material was lung tumor tissue. The receptors derive from a woman in her 50s with non-small cell lung cancer.

The chain has TRBV10-3 and TRBJ2-1; D uncertain. CDR1 and CDR2 from the germline V gene are ENHRY and SYGVKD. The CDR3 loop spans 12 amino acids. Trimming took 7 bases from V and 11 from J, leaving 15 bases between them. DNA of the CDR3: TGTGCCATCAAAGAGACGTGGGGTAAGCAGTTCTTC. Amino acids: CAIKETWGKQFF.

The genes are TRBV7-2 and TRBJ2-7; TRBD1 aligns across 7 bases. This CDR3 is built from 14 residues. Germline CDR1 SGHTA, CDR2 FQGNSA. The V and J ends lost 1 base and 1 base, in that order; junction bases with no gene match: 1. CDR3 nucleotides: TGTGCCAGCAGCTTAGACAGGGGTTCCTACGAGCAGTACTTC. Protein: CASSLDRGSYEQYF.

A remark on this clonotype: The junction departs from germline at one end; a sequencing error may be responsible. The chain combines TRBV28 with TRBJ2-7; D gene ambiguous. The CDR3 runs to 16 residues. The germline gives CDR1 MDHEN, CDR2 SYDVKM. The CDR3 spells CAISFRPTSNPYEQYF. In DNA, the CDR3 is TGTGCCATCAGTTTTAGGCCTACATCCAACCCCTACGAGCAGTACTTC.

To note about this clonotype: The conserved final phenylalanine or tryptophan is absent from the CDR3, which likely points to a read error. This chain connects TRBV12-3 or TRBV12-4 to TRBJ1-2; possibly TRBD1 for D (6 bases). V shed 6 bases and J shed 5 bases, with 10 bases lying between them. This CDR3 has 12 residues. In nucleotides, the CDR3 is TGTGCCAGCAGCCTTACAGGGTATGGCTACACCTTA. This encodes CASSLTGYGYTL.

V and J are TRBV28 and TRBJ2-7; D possibly corresponds to TRBD2 (7 bases). V lost 9 bases, J lost 3 bases, and 21 bases lay in between. This CDR3 is 15 amino acids long. Germline V gives CDR1 MDHEN, CDR2 SYDVKM. CDR3 loop: CASSGGGHGNYEQYF. Here the CDR3 DNA reads TGTGCCAGTAGCGGCGGGGGACATGGCAACTACGAGCAGTACTTC.

This clonotype appeared a few times. Lacking the conserved final phenylalanine or tryptophan, this CDR3 likely reflects a read error. It is unclear where the CDR3 begins or ends on the DNA, so no DNA is shown, and the CDR3 is as TCRdb lists it. The chain joins TRBV20-1 to TRBJ2-1; no DNA check was done on the table's D call, TRBD2. Looked up from germline, CDR1 is DFQATT and CDR2 is SNEGSKA (reference sequence). Inclusive of both ends, the CDR3 amounts to 14 amino acids. CDR3 region: CSARLGLPHNEQLL.

This clonotype was detected only once. One end of the junction does not line up with germline, which may come from a read error. The V call is TRBV20-1, the J call TRBJ2-7; D might be TRBD1 (6 bases). Germline V gene data show CDR1 as DFQATT and CDR2 as SNEGSKA (reference sequence). The CDR3 is 15 residues long. CDR3 sequence: CSVSLPTGFRHEQYF. CDR3 coding DNA: TGCAGTGTTAGCCTCCCAACAGGGTTTCGGCACGAACAGTACTTC.

J is TRBJ2-1 and V is TRBV12-3 or TRBV12-4, with D unclear. The CDR3 consists of 15 residues. The V end lost 5 bases, the J end lost 1 base, and 12 bases lay between the germline ends. The CDR3 sequence: CASSPSESSYNEQFF. CDR3 in DNA: TGTGCCAGCAGTCCTAGTGAATCGTCCTACAATGAGCAGTTCTTC.

Only a few counts were recorded for this clonotype. The J gene is TRBJ1-5, the V gene TRBV2; 8 nucleotides align to TRBD1. The germline V gene encodes CDR1 SNHLY and CDR2 FYNNEI. The trim removed 8 bases at V and 2 bases at J, leaving 14 bases unmatched. This CDR3 is 17 amino acids long. CDR3 loop: CASSRLGQDSGNQPQHF. The CDR3 nucleotides read TGTGCCAGCTCCCGCCTGGGACAGGACTCTGGCAATCAGCCCCAGCATTTT. Full variable domain (outside the CDR3, taken from reference TRBV2 and TRBJ1-5): EPEVTQTPSHQVTQMGQEVILRCVPISNHLYFYWYRQILGQKVEFLVSFYNNEISEKSEIFDDQFSVERPDGSNFTLKIRSTKLEDSAMYFCASSRLGQDSGNQPQHFGDGTRLSIL.